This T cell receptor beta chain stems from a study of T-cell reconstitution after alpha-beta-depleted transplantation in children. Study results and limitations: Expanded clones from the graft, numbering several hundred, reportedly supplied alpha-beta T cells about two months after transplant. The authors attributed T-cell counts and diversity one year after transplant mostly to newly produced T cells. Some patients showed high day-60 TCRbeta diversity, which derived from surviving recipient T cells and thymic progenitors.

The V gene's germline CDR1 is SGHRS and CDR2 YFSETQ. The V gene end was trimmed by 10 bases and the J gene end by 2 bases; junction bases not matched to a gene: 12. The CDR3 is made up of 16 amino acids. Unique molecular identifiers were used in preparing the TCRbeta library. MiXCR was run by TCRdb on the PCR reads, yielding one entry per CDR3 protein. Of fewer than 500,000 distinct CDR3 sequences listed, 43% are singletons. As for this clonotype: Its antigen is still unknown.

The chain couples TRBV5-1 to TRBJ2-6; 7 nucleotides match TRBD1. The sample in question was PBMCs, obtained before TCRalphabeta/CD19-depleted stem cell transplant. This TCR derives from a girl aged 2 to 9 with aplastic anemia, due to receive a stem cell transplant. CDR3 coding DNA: TGCGCCTCTAAGGGGGCCCCGGGCACTGGGGCCAACGTCCTGACTTTC. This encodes CASKGAPGTGANVLTF.